This T cell receptor (beta chain) was observed in a study of spatial heterogeneity in lung cancer. Study-level results: Ubiquitous expanded tumor TCRs surfaced in blood more at resection than they did at follow-up.

The sample's time point: sample taken at primary tumor resection. Tumor, nontumor lung or frozen PBMC supplied whole RNA, sequenced without sorting. The donor population consisted of just over 70 patients with untreated, early-stage non-small cell lung cancer. This clonotype was counted at least ten times. Its specificity is unknown. The presence of a unique molecular identifier marked each TCR cDNA molecule. TCRdb recomputed calls from the 5' RACE reads with MiXCR, one row per CDR3 protein. There are about 82,000 distinct CDR3 sequences in the sample; about 12% occur only once, and 4.6% lies in the top ten. CDR1 KGHSH and CDR2 LQKENI come from the germline V gene. Losses at the gene ends were 6 bases for V and 4 bases for J; bases not matched to a gene: 8. The CDR3 has 15 residues.

The clonotype originates from a male donor with early-stage non-small cell lung cancer. This chain joins TRBV18 and TRBJ1-2, with 10 bases identical to TRBD1. Specimen: PBMCs, collected at surgery. Here the CDR3 reads CASSPGTGAFYGYTF. The CDR3 coding sequence is TGTGCCAGCTCTCCCGGGACAGGGGCCTTCTATGGCTACACCTTC.